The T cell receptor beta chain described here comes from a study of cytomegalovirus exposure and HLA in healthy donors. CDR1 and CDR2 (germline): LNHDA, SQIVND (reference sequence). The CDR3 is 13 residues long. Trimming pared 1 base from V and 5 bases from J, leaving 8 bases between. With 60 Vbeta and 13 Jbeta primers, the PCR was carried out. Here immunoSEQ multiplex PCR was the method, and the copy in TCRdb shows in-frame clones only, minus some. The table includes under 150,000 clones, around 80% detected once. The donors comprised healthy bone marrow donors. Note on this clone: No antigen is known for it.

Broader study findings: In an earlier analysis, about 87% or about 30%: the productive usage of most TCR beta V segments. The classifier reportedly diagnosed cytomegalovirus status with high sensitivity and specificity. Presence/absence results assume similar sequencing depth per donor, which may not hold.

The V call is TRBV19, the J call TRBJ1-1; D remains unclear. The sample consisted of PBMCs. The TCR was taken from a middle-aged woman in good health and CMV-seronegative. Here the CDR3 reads CASSIVTETEAFF. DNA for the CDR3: TGTGCCAGTAGTATAGTTACAGAGACTGAAGCTTTCTTT.